This is a list of T cell receptor beta chains from one sample in a study of CD8+CD57+ T cells in acquired aplastic anemia. TCRdb redid the calling of the reads with MiXCR, one entry per CDR3 protein. The top ten clones hold about 60% of a sample with 200,000 to 250,000 distinct CDR3 sequences, roughly 60% of them seen once. The sequencing sample was made of sorted CD4+, CD8+, or CD8+CD57+ T cells (not recorded which) from PBMCs. These TCRs come from a human donor with aplastic anemia. Each CDR3 is given without its conserved first and last residue. Part of the rows lack a size; the others show once, few, many or a class for expanded clones.

J: TRBJ1-1; V: TRBV20-1; length: 11; size: few; CDR3: SASPGRPIEAF
J: TRBJ2-3; V: TRBV7-2; length: 15; size: .; CDR3: ASSLVAGTSGDYEQY
J: TRBJ1-6; V: TRBV7-9; length: 13; size: once; CDR3: ASSHPQGQNSPLH
J: TRBJ1-5; V: TRBV5-6; length: 12; size: many; CDR3: ASSEGYSNQPQH
J: TRBJ2-3; V: TRBV7-2; length: 13; size: .; CDR3: ASSSDSSSTDTQY
J: TRBJ2-7; V: TRBV2; length: 12; size: .; CDR3: ASGRTGVYDEQY
J: TRBJ2-5; V: TRBV14; length: 14; size: .; CDR3: ASSHASGRGEETQY
J: TRBJ2-1; V: TRBV2; length: 12; size: .; CDR3: ASSEGGQYNEQF
J: TRBJ2-7; V: TRBV7-9; length: 10; size: .; CDR3: ASSRSVVEQY
J: TRBJ1-1; V: TRBV20-1; length: 13; size: .; CDR3: SASIVRGVGTEAF
J: TRBJ2-5; V: TRBV19; length: 9; size: few; CDR3: ASSREETQY
J: TRBJ1-1; V: TRBV10-3; length: 14; size: .; CDR3: AISESVGQGSTEAF
J: TRBJ1-6; V: TRBV7-9; length: 12; size: .; CDR3: ASRWDGENSPLH
J: TRBJ1-5; V: TRBV7-9; length: 12; size: .; CDR3: ASSLGTASQPQH
J: TRBJ2-1; V: TRBV20-1; length: 11; size: .; CDR3: SAVVAPANEQF
J: TRBJ2-4; V: TRBV4-1; length: 15; size: .; CDR3: ASSQDGPGQGRNIQY
J: TRBJ2-7; V: TRBV7-9; length: 13; size: .; CDR3: ASSLEGHRAYEQY
J: TRBJ1-1; V: TRBV19; length: 12; size: once; CDR3: ASSTGGGLTEAF
J: TRBJ2-7; V: TRBV7-2; length: 11; size: .; CDR3: ASRPGSGYEQY
J: TRBJ1-6; V: TRBV15; length: 15; size: .; CDR3: ATSSFSGQGAWSPLH
J: TRBJ1-5; V: TRBV7-9; length: 12; size: .; CDR3: ASTYGGSNQPQH
J: TRBJ1-1; V: TRBV2; length: 14; size: .; CDR3: ASRVYRVSMNTEAF
J: TRBJ1-6; V: TRBV7-3; length: 11; size: .; CDR3: ASSRVLTSPLH
J: TRBJ2-3; V: TRBV25-1; length: 17; size: .; CDR3: ASSELLAGGYGYTDTQY
J: TRBJ1-1; V: TRBV5-1; length: 9; size: .; CDR3: ASEEGTEAF
J: TRBJ2-7; V: TRBV7-7; length: 6; size: .; CDR3: ASSFGG
J: TRBJ2-5; V: TRBV24-1; length: 14; size: .; CDR3: ATSDTGLGGGETQY
J: TRBJ2-7; V: TRBV20-1; length: 11; size: .; CDR3: SASRGTGYEQY
J: TRBJ2-7; V: TRBV29-1; length: 12; size: .; CDR3: SVDLTGGLLEQY
J: TRBJ2-5; V: TRBV7-9; length: 11; size: few; CDR3: ASSLDRDETQY
J: TRBJ1-6; V: TRBV12-3/TRBV12-4; length: 10; size: .; CDR3: ASSAGNSPLH
J: TRBJ1-1; V: TRBV19; length: 11; size: once; CDR3: ASNWNMNTEAF
J: TRBJ2-1; V: TRBV2; length: 12; size: .; CDR3: ASRETAGEDTQF
J: TRBJ2-5; V: TRBV27; length: 13; size: few; CDR3: ASSLWAGVQETQY
J: TRBJ2-7; V: TRBV5-1; length: 11; size: few; CDR3: ASKRGSFYEQY
J: TRBJ2-7; V: TRBV5-6; length: 12; size: many; CDR3: ASSFVGGIDEQY
J: TRBJ2-1; V: TRBV15; length: 14; size: .; CDR3: ATSRDRREWVNEQF
J: TRBJ2-2; V: TRBV4-1; length: 13; size: .; CDR3: ASSQGPQFSGELF
J: TRBJ1-1; V: TRBV7-2; length: 12; size: .; CDR3: ASSLVWGPTEAF
J: TRBJ2-7; V: TRBV5-1; length: 13; size: few; CDR3: ASSLGGTGFYEQY
J: TRBJ1-5; V: TRBV7-8; length: 11; size: .; CDR3: ASSLKTDQPQH
J: TRBJ1-1; V: TRBV20-1; length: 8; size: many; CDR3: SAMNTEAF
J: TRBJ1-2; V: TRBV9; length: 14; size: .; CDR3: ATRIARTETTYGYT
J: TRBJ1-2; V: TRBV19; length: 13; size: .; CDR3: ASSAPLGGGRGYT
J: TRBJ2-7; V: TRBV9; length: 12; size: .; CDR3: ASSVGGSSYEQY
J: TRBJ1-1; V: TRBV7-3; length: 11; size: .; CDR3: ASSLNRLTEAF
J: TRBJ1-5; V: TRBV20-1; length: 14; size: .; CDR3: SAREGTGGRSWPQH
J: TRBJ1-4; V: TRBV12-3/TRBV12-4; length: 12; size: few; CDR3: ASRGESANEKLF
J: TRBJ2-3; V: TRBV20-1; length: 12; size: few; CDR3: SARDQGSADTQY
J: TRBJ2-7; V: TRBV5-6; length: 13; size: .; CDR3: ASSLVTGGAGEQY
J: TRBJ1-1; V: TRBV19; length: 10; size: .; CDR3: ASSTREAEAF